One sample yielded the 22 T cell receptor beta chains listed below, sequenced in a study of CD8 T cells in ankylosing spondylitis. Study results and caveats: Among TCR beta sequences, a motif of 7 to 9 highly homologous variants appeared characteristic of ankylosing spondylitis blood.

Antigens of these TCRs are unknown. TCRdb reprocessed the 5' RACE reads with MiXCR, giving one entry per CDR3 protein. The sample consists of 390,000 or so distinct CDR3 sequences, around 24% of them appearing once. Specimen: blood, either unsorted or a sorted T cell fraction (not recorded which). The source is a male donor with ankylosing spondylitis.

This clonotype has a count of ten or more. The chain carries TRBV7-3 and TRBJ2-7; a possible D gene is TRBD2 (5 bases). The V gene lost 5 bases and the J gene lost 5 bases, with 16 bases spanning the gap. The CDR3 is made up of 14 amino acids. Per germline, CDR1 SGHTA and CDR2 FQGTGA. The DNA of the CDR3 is TGTGCCAGCAGCAAGACTATTACTTCCCACGAGCAGTACTTC. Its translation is CASSKTITSHEQYF.

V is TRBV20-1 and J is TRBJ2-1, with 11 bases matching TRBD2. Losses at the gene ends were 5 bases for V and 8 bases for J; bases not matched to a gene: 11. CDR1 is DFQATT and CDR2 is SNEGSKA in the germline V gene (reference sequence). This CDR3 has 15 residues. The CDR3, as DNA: TGCAGTGCTGTTAGCGGGAGGGCCTCGGAGTATGAGCAGTTCTTC. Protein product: CSAVSGRASEYEQFF.

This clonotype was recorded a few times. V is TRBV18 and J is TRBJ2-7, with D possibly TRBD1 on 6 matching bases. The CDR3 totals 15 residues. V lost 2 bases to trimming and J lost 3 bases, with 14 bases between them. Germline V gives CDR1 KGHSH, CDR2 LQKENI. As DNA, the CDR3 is TGTGCCAGCTCACCAATCGGCCAGGGGAACTACGAGCAGTACTTC. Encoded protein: CASSPIGQGNYEQYF.

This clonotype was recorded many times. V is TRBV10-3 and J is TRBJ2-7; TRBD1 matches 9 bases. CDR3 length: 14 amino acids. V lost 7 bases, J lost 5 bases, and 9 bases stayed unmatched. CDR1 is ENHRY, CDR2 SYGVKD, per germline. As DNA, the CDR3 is TGTGCCATCAAGCCGGGACAGGGAACCCACGAGCAGTACTTC. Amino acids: CAIKPGQGTHEQYF.

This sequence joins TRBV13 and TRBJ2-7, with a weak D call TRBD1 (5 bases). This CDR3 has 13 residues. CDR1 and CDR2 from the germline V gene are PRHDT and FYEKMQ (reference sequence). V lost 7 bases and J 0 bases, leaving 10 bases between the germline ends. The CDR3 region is CASTGIGSYEQYF. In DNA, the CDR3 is TGTGCCAGCACAGGGATCGGCTCCTACGAGCAGTACTTC.

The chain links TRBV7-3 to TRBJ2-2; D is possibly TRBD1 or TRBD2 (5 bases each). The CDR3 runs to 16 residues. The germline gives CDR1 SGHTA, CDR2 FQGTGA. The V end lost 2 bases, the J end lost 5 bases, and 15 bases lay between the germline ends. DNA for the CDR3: TGTGCCAGCAGCTTATCTCCCTCTGGGGGAACCGGGGAGCTGTTTTTT. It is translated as CASSLSPSGGTGELFF.

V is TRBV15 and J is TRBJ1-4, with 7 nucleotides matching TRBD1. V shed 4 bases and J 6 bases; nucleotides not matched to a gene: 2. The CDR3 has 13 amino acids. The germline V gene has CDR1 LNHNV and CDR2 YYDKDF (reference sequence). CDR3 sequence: CATSKGQHEKLFF. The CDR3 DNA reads TGTGCCACCAGCAAGGGACAGCATGAAAAACTGTTTTTT.

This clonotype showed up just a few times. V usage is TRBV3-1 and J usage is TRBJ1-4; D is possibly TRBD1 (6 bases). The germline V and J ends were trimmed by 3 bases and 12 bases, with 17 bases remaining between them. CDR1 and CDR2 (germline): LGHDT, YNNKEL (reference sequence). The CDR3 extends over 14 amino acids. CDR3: CASSQGGPDGELFF. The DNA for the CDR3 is TGTGCCAGCAGCCAGGGGGGCCCGGATGGAGAACTGTTTTTT.

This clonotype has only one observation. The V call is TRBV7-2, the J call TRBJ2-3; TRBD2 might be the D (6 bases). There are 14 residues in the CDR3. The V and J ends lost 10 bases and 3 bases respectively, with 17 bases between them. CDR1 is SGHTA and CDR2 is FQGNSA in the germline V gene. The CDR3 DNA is TGTGCCACCACCTTAGATGGGGGGACAGATACGCAGTATTTT. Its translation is CATTLDGGTDTQYF.

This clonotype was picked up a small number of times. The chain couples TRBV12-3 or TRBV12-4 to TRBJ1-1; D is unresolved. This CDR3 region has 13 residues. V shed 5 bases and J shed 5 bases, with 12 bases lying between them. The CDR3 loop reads CASSRAPRTEAFF. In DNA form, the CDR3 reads TGTGCCAGCAGTCGGGCCCCGAGGACTGAAGCTTTCTTT.

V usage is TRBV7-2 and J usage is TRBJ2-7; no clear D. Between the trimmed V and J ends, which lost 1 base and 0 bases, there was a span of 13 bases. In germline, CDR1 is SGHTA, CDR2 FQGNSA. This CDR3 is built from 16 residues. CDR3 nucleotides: TGTGCCAGCAGCTTAGAGACGGGTTGGAGCTCCTACGAGCAGTACTTC. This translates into CASSLETGWSSYEQYF.

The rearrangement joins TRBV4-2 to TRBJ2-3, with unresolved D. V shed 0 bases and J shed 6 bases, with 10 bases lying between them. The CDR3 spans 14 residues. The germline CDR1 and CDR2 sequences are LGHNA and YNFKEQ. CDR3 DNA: TGTGCCAGCAGCCAAGATTCGCCGGATGATACGCAGTATTTT. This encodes CASSQDSPDDTQYF.

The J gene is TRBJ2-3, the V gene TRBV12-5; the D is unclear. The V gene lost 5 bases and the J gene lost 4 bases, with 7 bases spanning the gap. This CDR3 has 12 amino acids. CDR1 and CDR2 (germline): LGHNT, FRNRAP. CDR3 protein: CASGPDPDTQYF. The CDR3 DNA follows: TGTGCTAGTGGTCCCGACCCAGATACGCAGTATTTT.

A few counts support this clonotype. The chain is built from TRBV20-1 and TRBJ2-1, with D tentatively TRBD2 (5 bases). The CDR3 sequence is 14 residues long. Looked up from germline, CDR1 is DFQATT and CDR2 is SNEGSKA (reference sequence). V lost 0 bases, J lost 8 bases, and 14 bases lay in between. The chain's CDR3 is CSARDFRTPHEQFF. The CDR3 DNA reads TGCAGTGCTAGAGATTTTAGGACTCCCCATGAGCAGTTCTTC.

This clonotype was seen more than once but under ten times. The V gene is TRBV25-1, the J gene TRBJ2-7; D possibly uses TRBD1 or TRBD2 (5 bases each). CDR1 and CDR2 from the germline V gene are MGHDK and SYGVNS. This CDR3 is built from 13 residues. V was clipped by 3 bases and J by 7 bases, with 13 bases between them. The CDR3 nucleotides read TGTGCCAGCAGTGAGAGGGACCTGGGGGAGCAGTACTTC. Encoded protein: CASSERDLGEQYF.

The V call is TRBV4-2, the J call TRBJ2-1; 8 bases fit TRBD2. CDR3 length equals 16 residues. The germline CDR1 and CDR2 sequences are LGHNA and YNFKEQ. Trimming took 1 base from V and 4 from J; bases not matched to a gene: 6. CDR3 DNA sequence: TGTGCCAGCAGCCAAGTAGGAGCGGGAGTTTACAATGAGCAGTTCTTC. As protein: CASSQVGAGVYNEQFF.

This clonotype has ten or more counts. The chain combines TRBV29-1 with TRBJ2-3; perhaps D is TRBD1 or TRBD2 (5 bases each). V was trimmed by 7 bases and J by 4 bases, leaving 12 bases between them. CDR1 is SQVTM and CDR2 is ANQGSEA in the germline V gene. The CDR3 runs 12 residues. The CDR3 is CSGTRGPDTQYF. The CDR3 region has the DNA TGCAGCGGGACGAGGGGTCCAGATACGCAGTATTTT.

Here the CDR3 DNA reads TGTGCCAGCTCGCCGATCTGGAACAATGAGCAGTTCTTC. Protein: CASSPIWNNEQFF. The chain recombines TRBV18 with TRBJ2-1; D remains ambiguous. Germline V CDR1 and CDR2: KGHSH, LQKENI. CDR3 size: 13 residues. The germline V and J ends were trimmed by 6 bases and 5 bases, with 11 bases remaining between them.

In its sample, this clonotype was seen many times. CDR3: CSGALGDTQYF. The CDR3 DNA follows: TGCAGCGGCGCTTTAGGGGATACGCAGTATTTT. The chain uses TRBV29-1 and TRBJ2-3; D gene uncertain. CDR1 SQVTM and CDR2 ANQGSEA come from the germline V gene. V lost 7 bases, J lost 6 bases, and 11 bases lay in between. CDR3 length: 11 amino acids.

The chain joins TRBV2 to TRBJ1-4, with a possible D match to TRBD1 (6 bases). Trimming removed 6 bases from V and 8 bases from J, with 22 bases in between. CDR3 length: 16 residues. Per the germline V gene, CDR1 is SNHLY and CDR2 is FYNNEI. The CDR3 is CASSPTQGRSREKLFF. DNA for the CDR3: TGTGCCAGCAGCCCGACGCAGGGGCGCTCAAGAGAAAAACTGTTTTTT.

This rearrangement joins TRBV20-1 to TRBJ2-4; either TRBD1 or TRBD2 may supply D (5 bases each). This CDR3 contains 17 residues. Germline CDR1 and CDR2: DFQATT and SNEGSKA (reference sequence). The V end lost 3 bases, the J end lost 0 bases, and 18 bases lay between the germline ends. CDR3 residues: CSARGHAGGLAKNIQYF. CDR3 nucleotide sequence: TGCAGTGCTAGGGGCCACGCTGGGGGTTTAGCCAAAAACATTCAGTACTTC.

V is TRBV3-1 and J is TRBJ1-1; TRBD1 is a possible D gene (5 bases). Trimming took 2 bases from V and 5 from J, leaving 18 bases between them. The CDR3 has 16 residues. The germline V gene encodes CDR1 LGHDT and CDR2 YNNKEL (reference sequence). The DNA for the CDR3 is TGTGCCAGCAGCCAATCCTCCCCCGGGACGGGGACTGAAGCTTTCTTT. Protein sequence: CASSQSSPGTGTEAFF.